This T cell receptor (beta chain) was observed in a study of cytomegalovirus exposure and HLA in healthy donors. The study, taken as a whole, reports: While the bulk of TCR sequences proved rare, some public TCRs turned up in many donors. Certain indistinguishable V segments, among them TRBV6-2 and TRBV6-3, were excluded.

Vbeta (60) and Jbeta (13) primers were used in the PCR. Libraries were prepared by immunoSEQ multiplex PCR; TCRdb keeps only in-frame clonotypes and omits some of them. The data show around 200,000 clones, 75% to 90% seen once. With respect to this clone: Its target is not known.

There are 17 residues in the CDR3. The receptor was isolated from a man aged 50 to 59 in good health and CMV-seronegative. V usage is TRBV21-1 and J usage is TRBJ2-1; the table's D call, TRBD2, was not checked against the DNA. TRBV21-1 corresponds to a pseudogene. Sample: PBMCs. The CDR3 DNA sequence: TGTGCCAGCAGCAAAGAAGGGGTAGCGGGAGGTGGTGATGAGCAGTTCTTC. This gives the protein CASSKEGVAGGGDEQFF.